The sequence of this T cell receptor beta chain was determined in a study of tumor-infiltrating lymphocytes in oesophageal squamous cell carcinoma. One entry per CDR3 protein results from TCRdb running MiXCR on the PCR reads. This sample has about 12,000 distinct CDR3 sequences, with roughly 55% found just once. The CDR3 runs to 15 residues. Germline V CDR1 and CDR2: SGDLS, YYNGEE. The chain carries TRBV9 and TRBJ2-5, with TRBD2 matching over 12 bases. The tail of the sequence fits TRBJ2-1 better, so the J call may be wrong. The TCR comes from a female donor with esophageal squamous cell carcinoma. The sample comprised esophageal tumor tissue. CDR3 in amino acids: CASSVLAGGPGEQFF. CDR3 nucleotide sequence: TGTGCCAGCAGCGTACTAGCGGGAGGGCCAGGGGAGCAGTTCTTC.